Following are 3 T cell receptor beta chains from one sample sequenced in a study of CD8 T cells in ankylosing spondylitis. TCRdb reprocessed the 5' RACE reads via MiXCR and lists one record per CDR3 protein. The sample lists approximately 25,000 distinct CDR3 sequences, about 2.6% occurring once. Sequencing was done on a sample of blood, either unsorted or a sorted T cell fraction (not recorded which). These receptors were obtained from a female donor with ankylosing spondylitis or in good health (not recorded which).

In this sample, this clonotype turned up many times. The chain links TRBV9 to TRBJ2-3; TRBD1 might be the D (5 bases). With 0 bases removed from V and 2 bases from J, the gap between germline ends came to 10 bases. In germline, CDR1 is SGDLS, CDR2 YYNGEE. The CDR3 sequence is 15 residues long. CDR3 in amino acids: CASSVGRGATDTQYF. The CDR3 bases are TGTGCCAGCAGCGTAGGTCGTGGGGCCACAGATACGCAGTATTTT.

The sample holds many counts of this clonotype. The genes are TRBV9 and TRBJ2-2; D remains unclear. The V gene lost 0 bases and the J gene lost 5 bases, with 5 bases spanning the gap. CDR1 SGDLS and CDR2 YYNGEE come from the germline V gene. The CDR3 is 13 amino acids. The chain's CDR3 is CASSVVATGELFF. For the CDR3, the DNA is TGTGCCAGCAGCGTAGTGGCTACCGGGGAGCTGTTTTTT.

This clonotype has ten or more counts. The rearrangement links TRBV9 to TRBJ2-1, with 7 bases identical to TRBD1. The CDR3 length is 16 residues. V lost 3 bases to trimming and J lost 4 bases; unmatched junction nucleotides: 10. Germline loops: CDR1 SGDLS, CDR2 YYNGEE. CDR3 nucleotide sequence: TGTGCCAGCAGCGGACAAACAGGGGTTTCATACAATGAGCAGTTCTTC. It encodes CASSGQTGVSYNEQFF.